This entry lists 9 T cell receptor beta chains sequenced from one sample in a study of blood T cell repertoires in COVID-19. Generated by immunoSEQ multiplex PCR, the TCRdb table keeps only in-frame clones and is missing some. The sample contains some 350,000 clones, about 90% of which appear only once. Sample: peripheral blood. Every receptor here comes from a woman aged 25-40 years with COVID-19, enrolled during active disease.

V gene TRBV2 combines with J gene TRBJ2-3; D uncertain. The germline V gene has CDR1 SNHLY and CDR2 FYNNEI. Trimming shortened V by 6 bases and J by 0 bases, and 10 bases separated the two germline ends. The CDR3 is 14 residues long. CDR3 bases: TGTGCCAGCAGCGTTGGCAGAAGCACAGATACGCAGTATTTT. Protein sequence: CASSVGRSTDTQYF.

The CDR3 protein is CASSLITGDGYTF. In nucleotides, the CDR3 is TGTGCCAGCAGCTTGATTACAGGGGACGGCTACACCTTC. The rearrangement joins TRBV11-3 to TRBJ1-2; 7 bases align to TRBD1. Germline-derived CDR1 and CDR2 are SGHNT and YENEEA. Trimming removed 3 bases from V and 8 bases from J; junction bases left unmatched: 6. This CDR3 has 13 amino acids.

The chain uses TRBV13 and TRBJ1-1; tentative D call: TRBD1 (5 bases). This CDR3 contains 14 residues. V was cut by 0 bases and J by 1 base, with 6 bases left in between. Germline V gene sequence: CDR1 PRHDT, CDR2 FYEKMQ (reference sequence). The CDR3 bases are TGTGCCAGCAGCTTAGGAGGGGCGAACACTGAAGCTTTCTTT. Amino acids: CASSLGGANTEAFF.

The CDR3 nucleotides are TGCGCCAGCAGCCACGGCGGCGGGGAGCTGTTTTTT. Amino acid sequence: CASSHGGGELFF. This rearrangement joins TRBV4-3 to TRBJ2-2; no firm D call. Germline-derived CDR1 and CDR2 are LGHNA and YSLEER. V lost 3 bases to trimming and J lost 7 bases, with 6 bases between them. The CDR3 is 12 amino acids.

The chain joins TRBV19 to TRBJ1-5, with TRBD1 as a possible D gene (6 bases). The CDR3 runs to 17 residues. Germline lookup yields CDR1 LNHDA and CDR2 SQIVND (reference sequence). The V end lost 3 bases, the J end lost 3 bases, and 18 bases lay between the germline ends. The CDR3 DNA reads TGTGCCAGTAGTATTCGACAGGATCTTGGGTTCAATCAGCCCCAGCATTTT. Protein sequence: CASSIRQDLGFNQPQHF.

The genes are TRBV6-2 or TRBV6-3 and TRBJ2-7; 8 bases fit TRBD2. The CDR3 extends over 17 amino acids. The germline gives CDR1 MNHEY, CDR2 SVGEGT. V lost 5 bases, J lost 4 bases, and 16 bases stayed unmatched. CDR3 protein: CASSHPDLGLGVYEQYV. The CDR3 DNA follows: TGTGCCAGCAGTCACCCTGATTTGGGACTAGGAGTTTACGAGCAGTACGTC.

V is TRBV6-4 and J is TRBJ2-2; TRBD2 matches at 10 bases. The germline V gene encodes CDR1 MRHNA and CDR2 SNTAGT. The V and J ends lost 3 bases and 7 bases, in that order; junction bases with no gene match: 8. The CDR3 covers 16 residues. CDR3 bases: TGTGCCAGCAGTGAGGTCCTAGCGGGAGCAGGCGGGGAGCTGTTTTTT. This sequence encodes CASSEVLAGAGGELFF.

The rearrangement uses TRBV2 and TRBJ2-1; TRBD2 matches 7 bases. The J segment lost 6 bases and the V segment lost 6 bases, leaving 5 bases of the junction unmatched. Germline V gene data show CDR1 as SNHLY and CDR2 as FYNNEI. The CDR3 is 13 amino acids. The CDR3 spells CASRSGAVNEQFF. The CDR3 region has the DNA TGTGCCAGCAGGAGCGGGGCGGTCAATGAGCAGTTCTTC.

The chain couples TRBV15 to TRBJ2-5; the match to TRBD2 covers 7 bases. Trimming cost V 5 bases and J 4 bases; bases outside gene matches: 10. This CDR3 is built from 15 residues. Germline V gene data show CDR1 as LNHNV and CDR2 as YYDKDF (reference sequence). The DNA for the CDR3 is TGTGCCACCAGCCGCACCGGGACTACCACAGAGACCCAGTACTTC. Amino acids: CATSRTGTTTETQYF.